This record covers a single T cell receptor (beta chain). Researchers sorted participants into cohorts using their self-reported clinical history. The V gene's germline CDR1 is WNHNN and CDR2 SYGVQD (reference sequence). V gave up 0 bases and J gave up 4 bases; unmatched junction bases: 0. The length of the CDR3 is 13 residues. The entry originates in a study of blood T cell repertoires in COVID-19. Turning to the study itself: Sites in the United States, Italy and Spain provided acute and convalescent COVID-19 samples. From T cells, B-cell-depleted T cells, or PBMCs came the material, which was cDNA or gDNA.

In the study's own analysis: Cell counts per sample came from amplifying reference gene primers. Profiled with immunoSEQ multiplex PCR; TCRdb holds only in-frame clones, not every one. That table furnishes V, J and clone size, whereas the DNA furnished D and trimming. The table shows fewer than 500,000 clones, with nearly 90% occurring only once. The source of this sequence is a woman under 30 with acute COVID-19. The rearrangement uses TRBV10-1 and TRBJ2-7; TRBD2 matches 7 bases. The sequenced material came from PBMCs or T cells enriched from blood (not recorded which). CDR3: CASSESSGYEQYF. In nucleotides, the CDR3 is TGCGCCAGCAGTGAGTCTAGCGGGTACGAGCAGTACTTC.